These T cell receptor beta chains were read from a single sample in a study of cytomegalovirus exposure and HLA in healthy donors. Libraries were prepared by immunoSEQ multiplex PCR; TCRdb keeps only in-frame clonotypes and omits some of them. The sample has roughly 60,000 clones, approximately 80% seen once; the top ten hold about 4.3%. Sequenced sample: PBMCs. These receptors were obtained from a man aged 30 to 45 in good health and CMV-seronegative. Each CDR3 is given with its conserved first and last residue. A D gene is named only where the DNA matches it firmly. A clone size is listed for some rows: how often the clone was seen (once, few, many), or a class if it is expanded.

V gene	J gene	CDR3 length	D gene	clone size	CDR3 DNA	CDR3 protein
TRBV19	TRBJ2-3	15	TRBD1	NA	TGTGCCAGTGCCTCTGGGACAGGGGTCACAGATACGCAGTATTTT	CASASGTGVTDTQYF
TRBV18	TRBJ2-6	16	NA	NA	TGTGCCAGCTCACTCAACCCAGGGGCTGGGGCCAACGTCCTGACTTTC	CASSLNPGAGANVLTF
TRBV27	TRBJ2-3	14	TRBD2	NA	TGTGCCAGCAGTGGGCGGGGGGGCCGGGATACGCAGTATTTT	CASSGRGGRDTQYF
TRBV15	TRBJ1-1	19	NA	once	TGTGCCACCAGCAGAGAAGGGGGACCAACACGGGGCCGGAACACTGAAGCTTTCTTT	CATSREGGPTRGRNTEAFF
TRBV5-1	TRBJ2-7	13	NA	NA	TGCGCCAGCAGCTTGGGGCCCGGAGGCGAGCAGTACTTC	CASSLGPGGEQYF
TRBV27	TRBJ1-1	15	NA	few	TGTGCCAGCAGTTTATCGTGGCAGGCGAACACTGAAGCTTTCTTT	CASSLSWQANTEAFF
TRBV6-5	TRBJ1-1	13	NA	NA	TGTGCCAGCAGTCCGACAGGGAACACTGAAGCTTTCTTT	CASSPTGNTEAFF
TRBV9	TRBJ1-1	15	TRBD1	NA	TGTGCCAGCAGCCCATCGGGACAGGGGAAACCTGAAGCTTTCTTT	CASSPSGQGKPEAFF
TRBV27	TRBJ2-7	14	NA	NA	TGTGCCAGCAGTCCCACTACACCATCCTACGAGCAGTACTTC	CASSPTTPSYEQYF
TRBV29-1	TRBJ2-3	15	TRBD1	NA	TGCAGCGTTGGGCGGACAGGCGTCAGCACAGATACGCAGTATTTT	CSVGRTGVSTDTQYF
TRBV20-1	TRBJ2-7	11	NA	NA	TGCAGTGCTTCCTACGAGTACGAGCAGTACTTC	CSASYEYEQYF
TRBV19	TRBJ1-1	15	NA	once	TGTGCCAGTAGTATAGATGAGGGCGGTAACACTGAAGCTTTCTTT	CASSIDEGGNTEAFF
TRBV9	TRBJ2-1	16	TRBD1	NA	TGTGCCAGCAGCGTAGACCCGGGACAGGGGTTTAATGAGCAGTTCTTC	CASSVDPGQGFNEQFF
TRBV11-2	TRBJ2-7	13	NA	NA	TGTGCCAGCAGCACTGACAGAACCTACGAGCAGTACTTC	CASSTDRTYEQYF
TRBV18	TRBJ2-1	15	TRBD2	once	TGTGCCAGCTCACCACTAGCGGGAGGACTAAATGAGCAGTTCTTC	CASSPLAGGLNEQFF
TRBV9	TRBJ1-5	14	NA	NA	TGTGCCAGCAGCGTAGGGGGCCTCAATCAGCCCCAGCATTTT	CASSVGGLNQPQHF
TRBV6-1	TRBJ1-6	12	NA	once	TGTGCCAGCAGTGTCCCGGGATCACCCCTCCACTTT	CASSVPGSPLHF
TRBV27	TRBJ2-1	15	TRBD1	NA	TGTGCCAGCAGACCGGACAGGGGGCTGATAAATGAGCAGTTCTTC	CASRPDRGLINEQFF
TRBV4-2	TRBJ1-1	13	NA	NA	TGTGCCAGCAGCCAAGGTTCGGTAACTGAAGCTTTCTTT	CASSQGSVTEAFF
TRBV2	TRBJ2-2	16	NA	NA	TGTGCCAGCAGTGAACACCCCGCAGGGGGGAGCGGGGAGCTGTTTTTT	CASSEHPAGGSGELFF
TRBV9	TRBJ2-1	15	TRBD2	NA	TGTGCCAGCAGCGTGGCGGGAGGGCCCCACAATGAGCAGTTCTTC	CASSVAGGPHNEQFF
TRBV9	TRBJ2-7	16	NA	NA	TGTGCCAGCAGCACCTCGGACAGCTCCCTCGGGTACGAGCAGTACTTC	CASSTSDSSLGYEQYF
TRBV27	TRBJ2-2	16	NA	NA	TGTGCCAGCAGTTTAATGGGGGGGCAGAACACCGGGGAGCTGTTTTTT	CASSLMGGQNTGELFF
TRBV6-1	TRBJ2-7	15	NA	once	TGTGCCAGCGGAGTAGACAGTTCCAGCTCCTACGAGCAGTACTTC	CASGVDSSSSYEQYF
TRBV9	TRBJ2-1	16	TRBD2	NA	TGTGCCAGCAGCGTCAGAACTAGCGGGGGGGCTAATGAGCAGTTCTTC	CASSVRTSGGANEQFF
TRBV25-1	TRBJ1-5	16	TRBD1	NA	TGTGCCAGCAGTGAATATGGGACAGGGGATCATCAGCCCCAGCATTTT	CASSEYGTGDHQPQHF
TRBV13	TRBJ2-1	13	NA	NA	TGTGCCACCTCCTGGGGGGAAGGCAATGAGCAGTTCTTC	CATSWGEGNEQFF
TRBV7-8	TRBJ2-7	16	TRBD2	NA	TGTGCCAGCAGCGCCGGGACTAGCGGGTCCGCCTACGAGCAGTACTTC	CASSAGTSGSAYEQYF